These 2 T cell receptor beta chains were sequenced from one sample in a study of blood T cell repertoires in COVID-19. The repertoire was sequenced with immunoSEQ multiplex PCR; TCRdb's copy has only in-frame clones and lacks some. The sample has roughly 110,000 clones; almost 85% are singletons. Sample: peripheral blood. These receptors were collected from a human donor in a cohort sampled during active COVID-19.

The rearrangement joins TRBV5-1 to TRBJ1-2; a weak D match, TRBD1 (5 bases). The CDR3 covers 16 residues. The germline gives CDR1 SGHRS, CDR2 YFSETQ. V lost 0 bases, J lost 2 bases, and 14 bases lay in between. The CDR3 DNA sequence: TGCGCCAGCAGCTTGGAGGGCAGGGAGGACAACTATGGCTACACCTTC. Translation: CASSLEGREDNYGYTF.

This rearrangement joins TRBV7-2 to TRBJ2-1; no firm D call. This CDR3 region has 13 residues. Per the germline V gene, CDR1 is SGHTA and CDR2 is FQGNSA. V shed 5 bases and J shed 0 bases, with 5 bases lying between them. CDR3: CASSPRSYNEQFF. The CDR3 DNA is TGTGCCAGCAGCCCCCGCTCCTACAATGAGCAGTTCTTC. Complete variable domain (other parts from reference TRBV7-2 and TRBJ2-1): GAGVSQSPSNKVTEKGKDVELRCDPISGHTALYWYRQSLGQGLEFLIYFQGNSAPDKSGLPSDRFSAERTGGSVSTLTIQRTQQEDSAVYLCASSPRSYNEQFFGPGTRLTVL.